The clone carrying this T cell receptor (beta chain) came up a few times. This sample was included in a study of blood T cells in healthy people across ages. The CDR3 spans 16 residues. Germline V lookup: CDR1 SGDLS, CDR2 YYNGEE. Losses at the gene ends were 1 base for V and 3 bases for J; bases not matched to a gene: 7. It was with a sample-barcoded 5' primer and a J-beta primer mix that a second PCR of roughly 7 to 12 cycles was run. Every single cDNA molecule received a tag from a template-switch adaptor with 12 random nucleotides. TCRdb processed the 5' RACE reads anew with MiXCR; each CDR3 protein has one entry. The data hold 700,000 to 950,000 distinct CDR3 sequences, with 40% to 45% observed a single time.

The chain carries TRBV9 and TRBJ2-1; 7 bases are a match to TRBD2. The sample was blood. The clonotype was recovered from a woman aged 55-70 years in good health. CDR3 amino acids: CASSVLGLADYNEQFF. CDR3 DNA sequence: TGTGCCAGCAGCGTATTGGGCCTAGCGGACTACAATGAGCAGTTCTTC.